This TCR beta chain was recovered during a study of T cells after yellow fever vaccination. A single record per CDR3 protein comes from TCRdb applying MiXCR to the 5' RACE reads. Here the sample spans roughly 400,000 distinct CDR3 sequences, approximately 19% being singletons. Germline V gene data show CDR1 as DFQATT and CDR2 as SNEGSKA (reference sequence). V shed 4 bases and J shed 6 bases, with 13 bases lying between them. CDR3 size: 14 residues. J is TRBJ1-6 and V is TRBV20-1; a weak D match, TRBD1 (5 bases). The TCR originated in a man aged 18 to 30 who received the YFV17D yellow fever vaccine. The source was PBMCs, collected before the yellow fever booster vaccination. The CDR3 spells CSAIGGARNSPLHF. The CDR3 DNA reads as TGCAGTGCTATAGGCGGGGCGCGTAATTCACCCCTCCACTTT.